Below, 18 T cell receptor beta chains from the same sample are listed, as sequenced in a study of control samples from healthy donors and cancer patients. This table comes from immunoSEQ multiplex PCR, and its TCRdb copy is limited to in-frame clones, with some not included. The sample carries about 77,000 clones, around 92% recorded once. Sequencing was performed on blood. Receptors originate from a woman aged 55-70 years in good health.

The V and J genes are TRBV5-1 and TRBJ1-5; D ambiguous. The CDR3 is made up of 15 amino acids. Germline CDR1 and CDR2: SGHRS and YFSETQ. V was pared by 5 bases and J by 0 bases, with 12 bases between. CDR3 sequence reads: CASRPFTDSNQPQHF. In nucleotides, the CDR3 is TGCGCCAGCAGACCCTTTACAGATAGCAATCAGCCCCAGCATTTT.

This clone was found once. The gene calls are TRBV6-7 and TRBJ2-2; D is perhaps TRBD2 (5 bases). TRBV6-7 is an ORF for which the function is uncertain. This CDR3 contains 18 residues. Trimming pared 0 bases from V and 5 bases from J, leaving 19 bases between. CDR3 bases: TGTGCCAGCAGTTACTCGAGGGCCGGGTGTCGTGGAACCGGGGAGCTGTTTTTT. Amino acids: CASSYSRAGCRGTGELFF.

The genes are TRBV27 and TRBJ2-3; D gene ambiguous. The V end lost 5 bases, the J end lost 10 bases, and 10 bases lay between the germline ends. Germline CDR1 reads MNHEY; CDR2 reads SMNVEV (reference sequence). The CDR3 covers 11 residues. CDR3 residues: CASSLPPSQYF. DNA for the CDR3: TGTGCCAGCAGTCTCCCCCCGTCGCAGTATTTT.

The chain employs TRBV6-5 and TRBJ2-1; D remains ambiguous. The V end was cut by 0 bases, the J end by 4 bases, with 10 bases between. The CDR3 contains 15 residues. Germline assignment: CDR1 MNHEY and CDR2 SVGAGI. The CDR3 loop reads CASSYSRGRYNEQFF. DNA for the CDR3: TGTGCCAGCAGTTACTCGCGAGGTCGATACAATGAGCAGTTCTTC.

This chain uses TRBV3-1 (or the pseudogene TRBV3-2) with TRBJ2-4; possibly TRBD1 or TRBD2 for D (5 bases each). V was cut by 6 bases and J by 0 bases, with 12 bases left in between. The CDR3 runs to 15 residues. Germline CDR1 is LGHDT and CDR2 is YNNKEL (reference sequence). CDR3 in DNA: TGTGCCAGCAGTCGCATGGGGACAGCCAAAAACATTCAGTACTTC. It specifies CASSRMGTAKNIQYF.

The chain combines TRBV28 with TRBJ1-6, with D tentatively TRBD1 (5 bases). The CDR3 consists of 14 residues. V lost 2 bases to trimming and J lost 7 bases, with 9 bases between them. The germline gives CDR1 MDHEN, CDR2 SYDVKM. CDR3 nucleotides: TGTGCCAGCAGTTTAGACAGTTACAATTCACCCCTCCACTTT. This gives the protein CASSLDSYNSPLHF. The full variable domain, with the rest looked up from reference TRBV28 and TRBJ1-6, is DVKVTQSSRYLVKRTGEKVFLECVQDMDHENMFWYRQDPGLGLRLIYFSYDVKMKEKGDIPEGYSVSREKKERFSLILESASTNQTSMYLCASSLDSYNSPLHFGNGTRLTVT.

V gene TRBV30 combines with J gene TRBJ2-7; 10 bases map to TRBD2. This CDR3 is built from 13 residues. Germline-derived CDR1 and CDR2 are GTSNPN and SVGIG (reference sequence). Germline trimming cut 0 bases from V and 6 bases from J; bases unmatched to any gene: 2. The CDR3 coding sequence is TGTGCCTGGAGTGTGACTAGCGGGCGCGAGCAGTACTTC. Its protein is CAWSVTSGREQYF. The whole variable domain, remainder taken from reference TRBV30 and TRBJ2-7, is SQTIHQWPATLVQPVGSPLSLECTVEGTSNPNLYWYRQAAGRGLQLLFYSVGIGQISSEVPQNLSASRPQDRQFILSSKKLLLSDSGFYLCAWSVTSGREQYFGPGTRLTVT.

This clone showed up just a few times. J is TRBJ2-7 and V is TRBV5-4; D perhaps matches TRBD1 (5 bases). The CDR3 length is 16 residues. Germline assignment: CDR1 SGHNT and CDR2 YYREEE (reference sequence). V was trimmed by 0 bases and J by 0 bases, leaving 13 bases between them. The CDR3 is CASSLALGPSSYEQYF. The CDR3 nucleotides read TGTGCCAGCAGCTTGGCTTTGGGGCCGAGCTCCTACGAGCAGTACTTC.

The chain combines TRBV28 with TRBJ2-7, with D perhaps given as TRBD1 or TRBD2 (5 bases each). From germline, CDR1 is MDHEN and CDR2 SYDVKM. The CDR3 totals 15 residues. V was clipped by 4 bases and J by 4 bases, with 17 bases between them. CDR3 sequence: CASSSVGQGVYEQYF. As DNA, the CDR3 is TGTGCCAGCAGTTCAGTCGGGCAGGGAGTGTACGAGCAGTACTTC.

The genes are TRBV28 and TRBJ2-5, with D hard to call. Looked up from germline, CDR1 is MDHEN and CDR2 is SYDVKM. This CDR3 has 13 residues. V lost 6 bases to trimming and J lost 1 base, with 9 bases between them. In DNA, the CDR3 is TGTGCCAGCAGGTTGTGGGGCCAAGAGACCCAGTACTTC. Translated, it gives CASRLWGQETQYF.

CDR3 nucleotides: TGTGCCAGCAGTGAAAGGTTGACGAACACCGGGGAGCTGTTTTTT. It translates to CASSERLTNTGELFF. The chain employs TRBV2 and TRBJ2-2, with D unclear. Trimming shortened V by 2 bases and J by 0 bases, and 7 bases separated the two germline ends. The germline V gene has CDR1 SNHLY and CDR2 FYNNEI. The CDR3 consists of 15 residues.

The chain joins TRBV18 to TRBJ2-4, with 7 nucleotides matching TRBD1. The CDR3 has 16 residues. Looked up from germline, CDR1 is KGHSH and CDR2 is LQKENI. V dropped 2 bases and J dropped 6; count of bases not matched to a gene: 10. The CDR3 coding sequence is TGTGCCAGCTCACCATTTCAACAGGGGACAACAAACATTCAGTACTTC. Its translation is CASSPFQQGTTNIQYF.

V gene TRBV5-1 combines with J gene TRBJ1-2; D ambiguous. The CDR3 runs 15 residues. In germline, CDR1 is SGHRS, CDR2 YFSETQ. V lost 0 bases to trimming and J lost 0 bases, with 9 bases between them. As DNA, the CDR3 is TGCGCCAGCAGCTTGGAGGCCAGAGCTAACTATGGCTACACCTTC. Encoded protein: CASSLEARANYGYTF.

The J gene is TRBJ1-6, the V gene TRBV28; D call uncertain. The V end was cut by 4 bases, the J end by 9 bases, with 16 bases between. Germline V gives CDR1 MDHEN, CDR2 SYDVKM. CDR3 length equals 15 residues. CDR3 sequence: CASSSAGGRSSPLHF. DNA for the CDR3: TGTGCCAGCAGTTCAGCCGGAGGGAGAAGTTCACCCCTCCACTTT.

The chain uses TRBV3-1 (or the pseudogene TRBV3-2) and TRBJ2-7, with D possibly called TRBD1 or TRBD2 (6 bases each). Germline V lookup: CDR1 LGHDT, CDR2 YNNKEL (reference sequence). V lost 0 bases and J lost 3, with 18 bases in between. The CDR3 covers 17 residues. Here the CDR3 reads CASSQESWAGQNYEQYF. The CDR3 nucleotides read TGTGCCAGCAGCCAAGAATCATGGGCGGGACAAAACTACGAGCAGTACTTC.

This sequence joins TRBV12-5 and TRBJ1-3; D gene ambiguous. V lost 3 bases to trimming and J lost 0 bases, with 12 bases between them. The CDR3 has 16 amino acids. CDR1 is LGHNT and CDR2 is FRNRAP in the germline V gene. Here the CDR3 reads CASGFPPSDSGNTIYF. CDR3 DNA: TGTGCTAGTGGTTTCCCACCCAGTGACTCTGGAAACACCATATATTTT.

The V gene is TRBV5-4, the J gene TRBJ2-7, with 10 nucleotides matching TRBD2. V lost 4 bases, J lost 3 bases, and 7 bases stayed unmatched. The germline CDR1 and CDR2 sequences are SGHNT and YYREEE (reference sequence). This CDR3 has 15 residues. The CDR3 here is CASSLRTSGRYEQYF. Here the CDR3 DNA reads TGTGCCAGCAGCCTTCGGACTAGCGGCCGCTACGAGCAGTACTTC.

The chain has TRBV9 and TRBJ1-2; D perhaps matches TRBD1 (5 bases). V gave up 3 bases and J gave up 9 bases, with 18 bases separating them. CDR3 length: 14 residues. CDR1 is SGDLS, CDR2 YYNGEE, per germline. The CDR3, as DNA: TGTGCCAGCAGCGAGTCAGGGACGTCGGGCCGCTACACCTTC. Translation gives CASSESGTSGRYTF.